The present T cell receptor beta chain was sequenced within a study of monozygotic twins with inflammatory bowel disease (dated by TCRdb to the late 2010s). Regarding the complete study: The complete study included 28 monozygotic twin pairs: 19 IBD-discordant Danish pairs and nine German pairs, of which four were IBD-concordant and five were IBD-discordant. The search for disease-associated traits relied mainly on comparing, within discordant pairs, IBD patients with their genetically identical healthy co-twins. Each individual had, on average, about 151 000 unique TCRalpha sequences and 181 000 unique TCRbeta sequences available for analysis.

CDR1 PRHDT and CDR2 FYEKMQ were looked up in the germline V gene (reference sequence). The CDR3 contains 16 residues, cysteine and phenylalanine counted. DNA was not recorded. General conclusions and limits of the study: The analysis was unable to tell apart different T cell subtypes. A decrease in TCRbeta repertoire diversity, as measured by inverse Simpson index, was observed in IBD patients compared with their healthy co-twins. Compared with healthy twins, IBD patients had fewer clonotypes in common with other individuals, a difference most pronounced in patients showing signs of disease activity. The results gave no support for a single strong signal or clonotype linked to IBD. Concordant and discordant twins showed no difference in repertoire similarity, possibly because of limited statistical power. Background noise and inter-individual variability may have been introduced into the repertoires by the differing immunosuppressive treatments among patients.

From each donor, an approximately 2.4 ml peripheral blood sample was drawn into PAXgene tubes and stored at -80 degrees C. Total RNA was isolated from whole blood with the PAXgene blood miRNA kit on an automated QIAcube, without T cell sorting. Peripheral blood from monozygotic twin pairs concordant or discordant for inflammatory bowel disease was subjected to deep TCRalpha and TCRbeta repertoire profiling with unique molecular barcoding. For every twin pair, smoking habits were documented, and each individual was categorised as a current, former or never smoker. The method behind the library was 5' RACE. For each TCR library, approximately 3,700 ng of total RNA was used. For each sample, cDNA synthesis with SMARTScribe reverse transcriptase was split into eight separate reactions. Unique molecular identifiers containing a 6-nucleotide sample barcode were introduced through template switching during cDNA synthesis. TCRalpha and TCRbeta cDNA was amplified by two nested PCRs of 16 and 9 cycles, with bead purification after each PCR. Before amplification, the cDNA was treated with uracil DNA-glycosylase and purified using the QIAquick PCR purification kit. The second PCR added Illumina TruSeq-compatible adapters along with sample-specific barcodes. Library quality and concentration were checked on TapeStation and Qubit, and libraries were pooled at approximately 5 ng each. Sequencing of pooled libraries was carried out on an Illumina HiSeq2500 single-index Rapid Run using 2 x 100 bp reads and custom sequencing primers. From the authors' description of their analysis: MiGEC version 1.2.6 was used for UMI-based consensus assembly to correct PCR and sequencing errors. MiXCR version 2.1.1 was used to carry out V(D)J alignment, clonotype assembly and CDR3 extraction. Normalisation of gene usage, clonotype sharing and MAIT/NKT TCR abundance was achieved by analysing the top 1000, 10 000 and 20 000 clonotypes per sample. After downsampling to 27 000 UMIs, diversity was calculated as the inverse Simpson index using the vegan R package. Paired Mann-Whitney U tests on discordant twin pairs were used, with Benjamini-Hochberg multiple-testing correction. Reads reprocessed by TCRdb are summarized as one entry per CDR3 protein sequence, and DNA is absent. The V and J calls were determined by TCRdb, not by the authors. The sample table gives some 210,000 distinct CDR3 sequences. 1.5% to 2% of the sample is taken by the ten largest.

Concerning this clonotype: Which antigen it targets is not known.

The sequenced sample was blood. The chain couples TRBV13 to TRBJ2-3; TCRdb picks TRBD2, but there is no DNA to check that call. This TCR was recovered from a human donor with ulcerative colitis or Crohn's disease, or a healthy co-twin of an affected twin (not recorded which). CDR3 region: CASRHRLAGGKDTQYF.